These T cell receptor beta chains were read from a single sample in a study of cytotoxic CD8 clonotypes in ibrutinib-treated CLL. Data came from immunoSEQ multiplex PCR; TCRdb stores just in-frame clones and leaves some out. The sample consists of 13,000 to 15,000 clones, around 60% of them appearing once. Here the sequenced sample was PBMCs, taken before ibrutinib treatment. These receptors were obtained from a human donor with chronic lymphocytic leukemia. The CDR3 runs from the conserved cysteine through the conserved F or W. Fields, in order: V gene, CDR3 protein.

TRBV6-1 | CASSEWVTAVGNTIYF
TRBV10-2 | CASSDGTGEAFF
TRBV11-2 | CASSLDNGGHQPQHF
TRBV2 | CASTRGETEAFF
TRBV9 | CASSVGRGKDGYTF
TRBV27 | CASSFFNTGELFF
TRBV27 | CASSLNGNSPLHF
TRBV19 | CASTPWGYGDGYTF
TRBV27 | CASSLTDNEQFF
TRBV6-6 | CASVSSQIKNNSPLHF
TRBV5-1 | CASSFLSADLAGGEQFF
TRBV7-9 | CASSLPGNTEAFF
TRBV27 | CASSPRTGGSTEAFF
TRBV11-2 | CASSSSTEAFF
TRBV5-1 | CASSRGEVTDTQYF
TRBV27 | CASSFSSRAYEQYF
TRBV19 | CASSMGLAGGYDRAQYF
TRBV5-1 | CASSLTGENEKLFF
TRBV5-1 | CASSLDSYGYTF
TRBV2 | CASSGAGSTYNEQFF
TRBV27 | CASRYGARVTGELFF
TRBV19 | CASTEGGMNTEAFF
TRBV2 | CASDGGAGELFF
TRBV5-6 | CASSPGVAVYRADTQYF
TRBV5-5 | CASSLASGTGELFF
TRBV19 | CASSPGPYSNQPQHF